The 23 T cell receptor beta chains in this list originate from one sample, sequenced in a study of siplizumab effects on memory and regulatory T cells. Assay: immunoSEQ multiplex PCR; the TCRdb copy retains only in-frame clones and omits some. Of 110,000 or so clones in the sample, around 90% were seen once. Material: Tregs sorted from blood. The receptors stem from a human donor in good health.

This clone appeared a few times. The chain employs TRBV20-1 and TRBJ1-1, with D unclear. Trimming took 3 bases from V and 1 from J, leaving 3 bases between them. The CDR3 totals 11 residues. Looked up from germline, CDR1 is DFQATT and CDR2 is SNEGSKA (reference sequence). CDR3 nucleotide sequence: TGCAGTGCTAGGCAGAACACTGAAGCTTTCTTT. Translation: CSARQNTEAFF.

The rearrangement uses TRBV5-6 and TRBJ2-2; no firm D call. The germline V gene has CDR1 SGHDT and CDR2 YYEEEE. This CDR3 spans 15 amino acids. Deletions cut 2 bases from V and 0 bases from J, with 8 bases between. The CDR3 coding sequence is TGTGCCAGCAGCTTTGGGTGGGCGAACACCGGGGAGCTGTTTTTT. It is translated as CASSFGWANTGELFF.

This clone was picked up a small number of times. V is TRBV7-9 and J is TRBJ2-7, with D possibly being TRBD2 (6 bases). The CDR3 has 13 residues. V was shortened by 5 bases and J by 7 bases, with 15 bases between the two germline ends. Looked up from germline, CDR1 is SEHNR and CDR2 is FQNEAQ (reference sequence). The CDR3, as DNA: TGTGCCAGCAGCCCTGACGGGGGTGGGGAGCAGTACTTC. It codes for CASSPDGGGEQYF.

The rearrangement uses TRBV6-5 and TRBJ1-1; maybe TRBD1 (5 bases). V lost 5 bases to trimming and J lost 6 bases, with 13 bases between them. The CDR3 extends over 13 amino acids. Germline values: CDR1 MNHEY, CDR2 SVGAGI. CDR3 sequence reads: CASSPLGGAEAFF. CDR3 nucleotide sequence: TGTGCCAGCAGTCCTTTGGGGGGGGCTGAAGCTTTCTTT.

The chain recombines TRBV5-1 with TRBJ1-1; no clear D gene. The CDR3 loop spans 12 amino acids. From germline, CDR1 is SGHRS and CDR2 YFSETQ. V was shortened by 2 bases and J by 5 bases, with 7 bases between the two germline ends. Here the CDR3 DNA reads TGCGCCAGCAGCTTACGGGGAACTGAAGCTTTCTTT. It yields the protein CASSLRGTEAFF.

This chain joins TRBV18 and TRBJ2-7; TRBD1 or TRBD2 may be the D gene (6 bases each). Trimming stripped 2 bases from V and 4 bases from J, with 15 bases between. CDR3 length equals 15 residues. Germline CDR1 is KGHSH and CDR2 is LQKENI. The CDR3 DNA reads TGTGCCAGCTCACCAAGGGGGGAAGTGGGTTACGAGCAGTACTTC. Translation gives CASSPRGEVGYEQYF.

The J gene is TRBJ1-5, the V gene TRBV7-2, with TRBD1 identical over 7 bases. The CDR3 is 15 residues long. V lost 1 base, J lost 6 bases, and 6 bases stayed unmatched. Germline V gene sequence: CDR1 SGHTA, CDR2 FQGNSA. The CDR3 sequence is CASSLVEGARQPQHF. For the CDR3, the DNA is TGTGCCAGCAGCTTAGTTGAGGGGGCACGTCAGCCCCAGCATTTT.

This chain joins TRBV5-5 and TRBJ1-1, with D possibly TRBD1 on 5 matching bases. The CDR3 loop spans 14 amino acids. The germline V gene encodes CDR1 SGHKS and CDR2 YYEKEE (reference sequence). V lost 4 bases and J 5 bases, leaving 15 bases between the germline ends. The CDR3 spells CASSRSGGVTEAFF. DNA of the CDR3: TGTGCCAGCAGCCGATCAGGAGGGGTAACTGAAGCTTTCTTT.

The gene calls are TRBV27 and TRBJ1-2; 7 bases align to TRBD1. Germline lookup yields CDR1 MNHEY and CDR2 SMNVEV (reference sequence). Germline trimming cut 5 bases from V and 3 bases from J; bases unmatched to any gene: 3. The length of the CDR3 is 13 residues. CDR3 sequence reads: CASSKQGYYGYTF. The CDR3 coding sequence is TGTGCCAGCAGTAAACAGGGGTACTATGGCTACACCTTC.

The chain's CDR3 is CASTGTGGTGNTIYF. The DNA for the CDR3 is TGTGCCAGTACCGGGACAGGGGGTACTGGAAACACCATATATTTT. The V gene is TRBV19, the J gene TRBJ1-3; 11 nucleotides match TRBD1. Germline CDR1 reads LNHDA; CDR2 reads SQIVND (reference sequence). V lost 7 bases, J lost 2 bases, and 4 bases stayed unmatched. This CDR3 region has 15 residues.

The chain carries TRBV5-4 and TRBJ2-3; D is uncertain. Per germline, CDR1 SGHNT and CDR2 YYREEE (reference sequence). Between the trimmed V and J ends, which lost 7 bases and 1 base, there was a span of 10 bases. This CDR3 has 13 amino acids. Here the CDR3 DNA reads TGTGCCAGCGCATCTGCGGGCACAGATACGCAGTATTTT. It encodes CASASAGTDTQYF.

This clone appeared a single time. Other DNA variants within this sample encode the same CDR3. V is TRBV27 and J is TRBJ1-2; D not resolved. From germline, CDR1 is MNHEY and CDR2 SMNVEV (reference sequence). Trimming removed 0 bases from V and 4 bases from J, with 6 bases in between. CDR3 size: 13 residues. CDR3: CASSLSGPYGYTF. DNA for the CDR3: TGTGCCAGCAGTTTATCTGGTCCCTATGGCTACACCTTC.

The V and J genes are TRBV11-2 and TRBJ2-5; D remains ambiguous. V lost 3 bases and J lost 3, with 8 bases in between. CDR3 length equals 13 residues. CDR1 is SGHAT and CDR2 is FQNNGV in the germline V gene. This CDR3 is CASSFPQEETQYF. The DNA for the CDR3 is TGTGCCAGCAGCTTCCCCCAAGAAGAGACCCAGTACTTC.

The chain uses TRBV4-1 and TRBJ2-5; no reliable D call. The CDR3 spans 16 residues. Per the germline V gene, CDR1 is MGHRA and CDR2 is YSYEKL. V lost 0 bases and J 4 bases, leaving 15 bases between the germline ends. DNA for the CDR3: TGCGCCAGCAGCCAAGAAGGTCGCCGAGGCGGAGAGACCCAGTACTTC. Amino acids: CASSQEGRRGGETQYF.

The gene calls are TRBV18 and TRBJ1-2; TRBD1 agrees at 8 bases. The CDR3 covers 12 residues. The trim removed 6 bases at V and 8 bases at J, leaving 5 bases unmatched. CDR1 is KGHSH, CDR2 LQKENI, per germline. This chain's CDR3 is CASSQGAPGYTF. CDR3 coding DNA: TGTGCCAGCTCGCAGGGGGCGCCCGGCTACACCTTC. The full variable domain, in which reference TRBV18 and TRBJ1-2 provide the parts outside the CDR3, is NAGVMQNPRHLVRRRGQEARLRCSPMKGHSHVYWYRQLPEEGLKFMVYLQKENIIDESGMPKERFSAEFPKEGPSILRIQQVVRGDSAAYFCASSQGAPGYTFGSGTRLTVV.

The rearrangement uses TRBV10-3 and TRBJ2-5, with D tentatively TRBD1 or TRBD2 (6 bases each). The CDR3 covers 12 residues. The ends were cut back, 7 bases at V and 2 bases at J, with 8 bases in the middle. The V gene's germline CDR1 is ENHRY and CDR2 SYGVKD. The CDR3 DNA reads TGTGCCATCAAGGGGGGACAAGAGACCCAGTACTTC. It translates to CAIKGGQETQYF.

V gene TRBV5-1 combines with J gene TRBJ1-2; 7 bases match TRBD1. The junction had 4 bases not matched to a gene; V was cut back by 3 bases and J by 8 bases. The CDR3 runs 12 residues. Germline V gene sequence: CDR1 SGHRS, CDR2 YFSETQ. The CDR3 is CASSYWDSGYTF. The CDR3 DNA is TGCGCCAGCAGCTATTGGGACAGCGGCTACACCTTC.

The chain uses TRBV5-1 and TRBJ2-2; TRBD2 might be the D (6 bases). The CDR3 runs to 15 residues. CDR1 and CDR2 from the germline V gene are SGHRS and YFSETQ. V shed 2 bases and J shed 1 base, with 9 bases lying between them. CDR3 coding DNA: TGCGCCAGCAGCTTACTGGGGGGGAACACCGGGGAGCTGTTTTTT. Translating it yields CASSLLGGNTGELFF.

The chain carries TRBV18 and TRBJ2-1; 7 nucleotides match TRBD1. V dropped 0 bases and J dropped 7; count of bases not matched to a gene: 6. CDR3 length equals 15 residues. CDR1 is KGHSH, CDR2 LQKENI, per germline. CDR3: CASSPPNRGGNEQFF. As DNA, the CDR3 is TGTGCCAGCTCACCACCGAACAGGGGTGGAAATGAGCAGTTCTTC.

This clone was observed a single time. The V and J genes are TRBV11-2 and TRBJ2-7; maybe TRBD1 (7 bases). Germline V gene lookup returns CDR1 SGHAT and CDR2 FQNNGV. The ends were cut back, 7 bases at V and 2 bases at J, with 12 bases in the middle. This CDR3 has 13 amino acids. Written as DNA, the CDR3 is TGTGCCAGCACCGGAGGGACAGCCTACGAGCAGTACTTC. This codes for CASTGGTAYEQYF.

The J gene is TRBJ2-3, the V gene TRBV18; the match to TRBD2 covers 12 bases. The CDR3 spans 17 residues. Germline V CDR1 and CDR2: KGHSH, LQKENI. After removal of 1 base from V and 7 bases from J, the junction contained 9 bases not matched to a gene. CDR3 nucleotides: TGTGCCAGCTCACCACTGCCCTCTAGCGGGAGGGAGAATACGCAGTATTTT. Protein: CASSPLPSSGRENTQYF.

The chain links TRBV12-5 to TRBJ1-2; D unresolved. V dropped 2 bases and J dropped 6 bases, with 13 bases sitting between them. Germline V gene sequence: CDR1 LGHNT, CDR2 FRNRAP. This CDR3 comprises 14 residues. The CDR3 spells CASGLPSREDGYTF. For the CDR3, the DNA is TGTGCTAGTGGTTTGCCCTCGAGGGAGGATGGCTACACCTTC.

Points on this clone: A junction end diverges from the germline sequence, so it may reflect a read error. Different DNA sequences within this sample yield the same CDR3. This chain links TRBV6-5 with TRBJ2-2; 12 bases fit TRBD1. The CDR3 runs to 15 residues. Germline CDR1 and CDR2: MNHEY and SVGAGI. The CDR3 region is CASRMGQGAVGELFF. CDR3 DNA: TGCGCCAGCCGAATGGGACAGGGGGCGGTCGGGGAGCTGTTTTTT.